This passage covers 21 T cell receptor beta chains from one sample sequenced in a study of cytomegalovirus exposure and HLA in healthy donors. The PCR was carried out with 60 Vbeta primers and 13 Jbeta primers. Assay used: immunoSEQ multiplex PCR; TCRdb lists only in-frame clones, some missing. The data contain 130,000 to 150,000 clones, about 79% of them singletons. Sequencing input: PBMCs. The origin of the receptors is a male donor in good health and CMV-seronegative.

The genes are TRBV5-1 and TRBJ2-7; maybe TRBD2 (7 bases). Germline V gives CDR1 SGHRS, CDR2 YFSETQ. V gave up 5 bases and J gave up 5 bases, with 14 bases separating them. This CDR3 region has 13 residues. This CDR3 is CASRGGVPHEQYF. CDR3 bases: TGCGCCAGCAGAGGGGGGGTACCGCACGAGCAGTACTTC.

The rearrangement links TRBV4-2 to TRBJ2-2; 12 bases map to TRBD2. Losses at the gene ends were 1 base for V and 5 bases for J; bases not matched to a gene: 2. The CDR3 sequence is 16 residues long. The V gene's germline CDR1 is LGHNA and CDR2 YNFKEQ. The CDR3 is CASSQASGGGTGELFF. The DNA for the CDR3 is TGTGCCAGCAGCCAAGCTAGCGGGGGGGGAACCGGGGAGCTGTTTTTT.

V is TRBV7-9 and J is TRBJ2-2, with TRBD2 matching 10 bases. The CDR3 totals 16 residues. Trimming cost V 6 bases and J 7 bases; bases outside gene matches: 11. The germline V gene has CDR1 SEHNR and CDR2 FQNEAQ (reference sequence). CDR3 protein: CASRRIAGGSGGELFF. The CDR3 bases are TGTGCCAGCAGGAGGATAGCGGGAGGATCAGGCGGGGAGCTGTTTTTT.

The J gene is TRBJ2-7, the V gene TRBV9, with D possibly matching TRBD1 (6 bases). Germline CDR1 reads SGDLS; CDR2 reads YYNGEE. Trimming took off 0 bases at V and 4 bases at J, with 14 bases between the two ends. The CDR3 has 15 amino acids. The DNA of the CDR3 is TGTGCCAGCAGCGTAGGAGGGGGTGTCATGTACGAGCAGTACTTC. This translates into CASSVGGGVMYEQYF.

This clone was counted only a few times. The chain carries TRBV4-2 and TRBJ2-5; a weak D match, TRBD1 (5 bases). The assigned J gene may be wrong: the sequence end matches TRBJ2-7 better. Germline V gene lookup returns CDR1 LGHNA and CDR2 YNFKEQ. The CDR3 totals 16 residues. The CDR3: CASSQEMTDNTYEQYF. The CDR3 region has the DNA TGTGCCAGCAGCCAAGAGATGACGGACAACACCTACGAGCAGTACTTC.

This chain joins TRBV10-3 and TRBJ1-1; 11 positions match TRBD1. Losses at the gene ends were 10 bases for V and 4 bases for J; bases not matched to a gene: 8. The germline V gene encodes CDR1 ENHRY and CDR2 SYGVKD. The length of the CDR3 is 14 residues. CDR3 bases: TGTGCCAGCGGACAGGGGGCGTCGGGCACTGAAGCTTTCTTT. Amino acids: CASGQGASGTEAFF.

J is TRBJ2-7 and V is TRBV2; maybe TRBD2 (6 bases). The CDR3 consists of 12 residues. CDR1 and CDR2 from the germline V gene are SNHLY and FYNNEI. Trimming stripped 9 bases from V and 0 bases from J, with 9 bases between. CDR3 sequence reads: CARGDFSYEQYF. The CDR3 region has the DNA TGTGCCAGGGGGGACTTCTCCTACGAGCAGTACTTC.

V gene TRBV11-2 combines with J gene TRBJ1-1, with a weak D call TRBD1 (5 bases). The V end lost 4 bases, the J end lost 2 bases, and 14 bases lay between the germline ends. CDR3 length equals 15 residues. Germline CDR1 SGHAT, CDR2 FQNNGV. The CDR3 spells CASSWRWRGNTEAFF. CDR3 bases: TGTGCCAGCAGCTGGCGGTGGAGGGGTAACACTGAAGCTTTCTTT.

This clone was counted once. The chain couples TRBV5-6 to TRBJ2-1; 8 nucleotides align to TRBD2. V lost 4 bases to trimming and J lost 7 bases; unmatched junction nucleotides: 13. The CDR3 spans 16 residues. Germline CDR1 is SGHDT and CDR2 is YYEEEE. The chain's CDR3 is CASSLSGNRPVNEQFF. CDR3 in DNA: TGTGCCAGCAGCCTTAGCGGGAACCGCCCCGTTAATGAGCAGTTCTTC.

The chain joins TRBV18 to TRBJ2-1; D is perhaps TRBD1 (6 bases). The V gene's germline CDR1 is KGHSH and CDR2 LQKENI. This CDR3 has 12 amino acids. The V end lost 6 bases, the J end lost 9 bases, and 12 bases lay between the germline ends. This chain's CDR3 is CASSPDRREQFF. The CDR3 DNA reads as TGTGCCAGCTCTCCGGACAGACGTGAGCAGTTCTTC. The variable domain in full, with the rest retrieved from reference TRBV18 and TRBJ2-1, is NAGVMQNPRHLVRRRGQEARLRCSPMKGHSHVYWYRQLPEEGLKFMVYLQKENIIDESGMPKERFSAEFPKEGPSILRIQQVVRGDSAAYFCASSPDRREQFFGPGTRLTVL.

CDR3 sequence (DNA): TGTGCCAGCACCAAACAGGGGCCTCAAGAGACCCAGTACTTC. Translated, it gives CASTKQGPQETQYF. The chain recombines TRBV7-9 with TRBJ2-5, with 7 bases that match TRBD1. The V segment lost 7 bases and the J segment 2 bases; nucleotides outside the gene matches: 7. Germline V gene sequence: CDR1 SEHNR, CDR2 FQNEAQ (reference sequence). The CDR3 extends over 14 amino acids.

The sample holds a few counts of this clone. The genes are TRBV27 and TRBJ1-4, with D perhaps matching TRBD1 (5 bases). Trimming took off 4 bases at V and 6 bases at J, with 12 bases between the two ends. The CDR3 consists of 14 residues. Germline V gene lookup returns CDR1 MNHEY and CDR2 SMNVEV (reference sequence). In DNA form, the CDR3 reads TGTGCCAGCAGTTACATGGGGCGCGATGAAAAACTGTTTTTT. Translated, it gives CASSYMGRDEKLFF.

This clone was picked up a small number of times. V usage is TRBV19 and J usage is TRBJ1-2, with D possibly being TRBD1 (5 bases). CDR1 is LNHDA, CDR2 SQIVND, per germline (reference sequence). V was clipped by 3 bases and J by 4 bases, with 12 bases between them. The CDR3 contains 14 residues. The DNA of the CDR3 is TGTGCCAGTAGTATCACTGGGGGGGGCTATGGCTACACCTTC. This sequence encodes CASSITGGGYGYTF.

The chain employs TRBV5-1 and TRBJ2-2; D might be TRBD1 (6 bases). CDR3 length: 15 amino acids. V lost 3 bases to trimming and J lost 1 base, with 10 bases between them. Germline CDR1 SGHRS, CDR2 YFSETQ. The CDR3 DNA sequence: TGCGCCAGCAGCTGGAAGACAGGGAACACCGGGGAGCTGTTTTTT. Translated: CASSWKTGNTGELFF.

The V and J genes are TRBV25-1 and TRBJ2-3, with 9 bases lining up with TRBD2. This CDR3 comprises 16 residues. The trim removed 2 bases at V and 3 bases at J, leaving 6 bases unmatched. CDR1 MGHDK and CDR2 SYGVNS come from the germline V gene. CDR3 loop: CASSELLAGLTDTQYF. CDR3 sequence (DNA): TGTGCCAGCAGTGAACTACTAGCGGGTTTGACAGATACGCAGTATTTT.

This sequence joins TRBV29-1 and TRBJ2-7, with D possibly TRBD1 on 5 matching bases. CDR3 size: 12 residues. Germline lookup yields CDR1 SQVTM and CDR2 ANQGSEA. Trimming cost V 4 bases and J 1 base, with 8 bases left between them. In nucleotides, the CDR3 is TGCAGCGTTGTGGGGCCGTCCTACGAGCAGTACTTC. It translates to CSVVGPSYEQYF.

The chain links TRBV7-8 to TRBJ2-6, with D perhaps matching TRBD1 (5 bases). CDR1 and CDR2 (germline): SGHVS, FQNEAQ. The V gene lost 1 base and the J gene lost 2 bases, with 12 bases spanning the gap. The CDR3 length is 17 residues. DNA of the CDR3: TGTGCCAGCAGCTTAGGACGTTCAGGGACTGGGGCCAACGTCCTGACTTTC. Translated, it gives CASSLGRSGTGANVLTF.

J is TRBJ1-1 and V is TRBV19; D might be TRBD1 (5 bases). The length of the CDR3 is 13 residues. Trimming left V 5 bases short and J 1 base short, with 8 bases between. Germline lookup yields CDR1 LNHDA and CDR2 SQIVND (reference sequence). CDR3 in DNA: TGTGCCAGTAGTGTCGACAGGAACACTGAAGCTTTCTTT. Translating gives CASSVDRNTEAFF.

This chain connects TRBV18 to TRBJ2-3; maybe TRBD1 (5 bases). In germline, CDR1 is KGHSH, CDR2 LQKENI. Between the trimmed V and J ends, which lost 1 base and 7 bases, there was a span of 24 bases. The CDR3 has 18 residues. The CDR3 DNA is TGTGCCAGCTCACCACTAACCCCCGGAAGGAAGCAGGGATATACGCAGTATTTT. It specifies CASSPLTPGRKQGYTQYF. The variable domain in full, completed from reference TRBV18 and TRBJ2-3, reads NAGVMQNPRHLVRRRGQEARLRCSPMKGHSHVYWYRQLPEEGLKFMVYLQKENIIDESGMPKERFSAEFPKEGPSILRIQQVVRGDSAAYFCASSPLTPGRKQGYTQYFGPGTRLTVL.

The genes are TRBV4-2 and TRBJ2-1; TRBD2 matches at 14 bases. V gave up 4 bases and J gave up 3 bases; unmatched junction bases: 2. CDR3 size: 16 residues. Germline assignment: CDR1 LGHNA and CDR2 YNFKEQ. The CDR3 protein is CASSRGLAGGYNEQFF. The DNA for the CDR3 is TGTGCCAGCAGCCGAGGACTAGCGGGAGGCTACAATGAGCAGTTCTTC.

The gene calls are TRBV18 and TRBJ1-1, with TRBD1 identical over 11 bases. Trimming removed 0 bases from V and 4 bases from J; junction bases left unmatched: 4. Germline lookup yields CDR1 KGHSH and CDR2 LQKENI. The CDR3 spans 16 residues. The CDR3 reads CASSPPVGTGGTEAFF. As DNA, the CDR3 is TGTGCCAGCTCACCACCCGTAGGGACAGGGGGCACTGAAGCTTTCTTT.